This T cell receptor (beta chain) was obtained from a study of shared clonotypes between healthy human individuals. Sequencing was performed with immunoSEQ multiplex PCR; in TCRdb, only in-frame clones are kept and a portion is missing. This sample has 2 million or so clones, with roughly 96% found just once. After removal of 9 bases from V and 4 bases from J, the junction contained 8 bases not matched to a gene. The germline CDR1 and CDR2 sequences are SGHRS and YFSETQ. The CDR3 runs to 13 residues. This clone was seen only once. The J gene is TRBJ2-3, the V gene TRBV5-1; 7 positions agree with TRBD2. The sample comprised naive CD4+ T cells sorted from blood. Subset reported: CD45RA+ positively selected. The clonotype originates from a man aged 18 to 30 in good health. The CDR3 DNA reads as TGCGCCACTCAGCGGGGAAATTCAGATACGCAGTATTTT. Its protein is CATQRGNSDTQYF.